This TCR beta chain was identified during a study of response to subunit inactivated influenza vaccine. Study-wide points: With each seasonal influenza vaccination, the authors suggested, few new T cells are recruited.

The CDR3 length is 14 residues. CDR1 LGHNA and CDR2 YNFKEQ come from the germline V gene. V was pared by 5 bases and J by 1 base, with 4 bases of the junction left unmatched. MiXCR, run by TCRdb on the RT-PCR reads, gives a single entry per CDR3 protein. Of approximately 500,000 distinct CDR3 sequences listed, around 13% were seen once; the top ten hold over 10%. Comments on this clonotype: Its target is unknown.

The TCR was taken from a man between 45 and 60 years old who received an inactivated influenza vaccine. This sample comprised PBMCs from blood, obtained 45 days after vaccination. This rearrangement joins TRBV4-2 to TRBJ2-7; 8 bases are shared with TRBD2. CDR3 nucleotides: TGTGCCAGCAGCTCGCAGCGGGAGTCCTACGAGCAGTACTTC. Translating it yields CASSSQRESYEQYF.